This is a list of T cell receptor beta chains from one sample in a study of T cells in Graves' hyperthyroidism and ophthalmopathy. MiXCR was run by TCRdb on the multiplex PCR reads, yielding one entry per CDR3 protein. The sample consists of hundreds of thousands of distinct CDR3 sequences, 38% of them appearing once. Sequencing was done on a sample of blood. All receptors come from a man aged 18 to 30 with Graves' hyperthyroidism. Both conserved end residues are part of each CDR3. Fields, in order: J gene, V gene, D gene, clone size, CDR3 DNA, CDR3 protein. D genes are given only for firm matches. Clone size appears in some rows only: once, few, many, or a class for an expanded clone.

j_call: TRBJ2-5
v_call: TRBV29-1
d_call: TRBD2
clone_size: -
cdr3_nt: TGCAGCGTTGAAGCTGACGGGACTAGCTTATTAGCCCAGTACTTC
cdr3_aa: CSVEADGTSLLAQYF

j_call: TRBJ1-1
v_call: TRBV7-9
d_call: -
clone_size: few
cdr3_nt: TGTGCCAGCAGCCACAGCTCGGAAACTGAAGCTTTCTTT
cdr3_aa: CASSHSSETEAFF

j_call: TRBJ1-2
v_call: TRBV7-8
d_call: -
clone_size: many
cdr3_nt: TGTGCCAGCAGCTTACCAGGGATACGGTATGGCTACACCTTC
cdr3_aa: CASSLPGIRYGYTF

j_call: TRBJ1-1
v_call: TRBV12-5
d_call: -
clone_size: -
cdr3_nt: TGTGCTAGTGGTTTGTCACTCCGTTTGAACACTGAAGCTTTCTTT
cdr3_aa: CASGLSLRLNTEAFF

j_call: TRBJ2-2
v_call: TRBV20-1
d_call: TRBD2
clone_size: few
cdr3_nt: TGCAGTGCTAGCCGAGCGGGAGTCACCGGGGAGCTGTTTTTT
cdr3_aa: CSASRAGVTGELFF

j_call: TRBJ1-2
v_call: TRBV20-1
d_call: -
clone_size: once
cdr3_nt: TGCAGTGCTAGACCGACAGACAACTATGGCTACACCTTC
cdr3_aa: CSARPTDNYGYTF

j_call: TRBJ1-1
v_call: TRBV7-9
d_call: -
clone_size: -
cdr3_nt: TGTGCCAGCAGAAACACAGGGAACACTGAAGCTTTCTTT
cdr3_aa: CASRNTGNTEAFF

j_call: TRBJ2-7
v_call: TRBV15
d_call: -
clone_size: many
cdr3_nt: TGTGCCACCAGCAGAGTAGTCGGCGGAACTTACGAGCAGTACTTC
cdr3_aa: CATSRVVGGTYEQYF

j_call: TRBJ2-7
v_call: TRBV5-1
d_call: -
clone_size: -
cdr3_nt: TGCGCCAGCAGCTTGGACAGTGAATACGAGCAGTACTTC
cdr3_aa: CASSLDSEYEQYF

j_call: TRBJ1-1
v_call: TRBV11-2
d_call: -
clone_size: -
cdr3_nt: TGCGCCAGCAGCCAGATCCCGATGAACACTGAAGCTTTCTTT
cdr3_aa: CASSQIPMNTEAFF